This T cell receptor beta chain was obtained from a study of cytotoxic CD8 clonotypes in ibrutinib-treated CLL. Overall study: Enrolment comprised about a dozen relapsed/refractory and over 14 treatment-naive patients; 17 were IGHV unmutated. Among patients, some 24 responded partially and 2 completely; about 14 then stayed remitted and some 12 progressed after median 68 months.

The intended depth for sequencing was 1 in 200,000 to 1 in 1 million T cells. Profiled with immunoSEQ multiplex PCR; TCRdb holds only in-frame clones, not every one. The repertoire includes roughly 200,000 clones, approximately 70% of them detected once, and 5.5% to 6% sits in the top ten. This clone has just one count. The germline CDR1 and CDR2 sequences are SGHNT and YYREEE (reference sequence). CDR3 length equals 14 residues. Trimming took off 2 bases at V and 1 base at J, with 9 bases between the two ends. V gene TRBV5-4 combines with J gene TRBJ1-2, with D maybe TRBD1 (5 bases). The receptor comes from a human donor with chronic lymphocytic leukemia. This material consisted of PBMCs, taken after 12 months of ibrutinib treatment. The CDR3 spells CASSLTGRNYGYTF. CDR3 sequence (DNA): TGTGCCAGCAGCTTAACAGGACGTAACTATGGCTACACCTTC. Using reference TRBV5-4 and TRBJ1-2 for the parts outside the CDR3, the full variable domain is ETGVTQSPTHLIKTRGQQVTLRCSSQSGHNTVSWYQQALGQGPQFIFQYYREEENGRGNFPPRFSGLQFPNYSSELNVNALELDDSALYLCASSLTGRNYGYTFGSGTRLTVV.